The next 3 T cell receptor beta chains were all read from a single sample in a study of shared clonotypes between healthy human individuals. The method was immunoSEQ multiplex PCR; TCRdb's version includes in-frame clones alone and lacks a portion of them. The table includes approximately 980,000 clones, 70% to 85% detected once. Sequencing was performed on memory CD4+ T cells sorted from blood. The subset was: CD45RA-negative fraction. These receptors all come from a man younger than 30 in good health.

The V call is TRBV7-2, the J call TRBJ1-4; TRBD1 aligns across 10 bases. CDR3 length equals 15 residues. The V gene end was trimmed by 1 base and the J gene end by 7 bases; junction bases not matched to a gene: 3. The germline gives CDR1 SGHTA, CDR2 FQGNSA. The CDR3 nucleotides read TGTGCCAGCAGCTTAGGATGGGACAGGGGTGAAAAACTGTTTTTT. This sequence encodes CASSLGWDRGEKLFF.

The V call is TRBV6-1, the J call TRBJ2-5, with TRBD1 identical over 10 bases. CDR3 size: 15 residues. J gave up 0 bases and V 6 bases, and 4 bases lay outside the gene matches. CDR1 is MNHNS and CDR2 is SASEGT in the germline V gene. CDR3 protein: CASSEGQGYQETQYF. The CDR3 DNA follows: TGTGCCAGCAGCGAGGGACAGGGGTACCAAGAGACCCAGTACTTC.

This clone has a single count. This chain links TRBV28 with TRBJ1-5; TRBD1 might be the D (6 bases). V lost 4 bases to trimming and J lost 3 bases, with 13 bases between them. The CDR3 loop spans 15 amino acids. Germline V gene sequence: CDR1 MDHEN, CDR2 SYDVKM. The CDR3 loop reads CASSSKQGLNQPQHF. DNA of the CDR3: TGTGCCAGCAGTTCCAAACAGGGCCTCAATCAGCCCCAGCATTTT.